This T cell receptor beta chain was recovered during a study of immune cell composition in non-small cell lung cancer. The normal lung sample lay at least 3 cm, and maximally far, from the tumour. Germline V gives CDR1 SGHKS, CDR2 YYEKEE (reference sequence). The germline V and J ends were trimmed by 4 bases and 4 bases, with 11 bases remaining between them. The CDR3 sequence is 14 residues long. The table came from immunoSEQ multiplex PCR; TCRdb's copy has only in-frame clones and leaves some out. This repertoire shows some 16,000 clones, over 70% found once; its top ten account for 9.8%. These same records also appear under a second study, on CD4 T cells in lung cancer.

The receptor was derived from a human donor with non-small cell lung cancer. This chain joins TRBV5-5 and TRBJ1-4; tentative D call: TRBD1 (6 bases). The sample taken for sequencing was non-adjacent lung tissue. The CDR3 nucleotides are TGTGCCAGCAGCGGGGACACCTATAATGAAAAACTGTTTTTT. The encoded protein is CASSGDTYNEKLFF.